The sequence of this TCR beta chain was determined in a study of T cell responses to AZD1222 COVID-19 vaccine. Regarding the study as a whole: Most donors were white British and more were female, and clonal diversity was possibly underestimated. CD4 TCRs covered the whole spike, strongest at regions 160-218 and 743-854.

Sequencing was performed with immunoSEQ multiplex PCR; in TCRdb, only in-frame clones are kept and a portion is missing. The sample lists 200,000 or so clones; 90% to 95% were seen once. V gave up 2 bases and J gave up 7 bases, with 20 bases separating them. The CDR3 extends over 16 amino acids. Germline CDR1 is WNHNN and CDR2 is SYGVQD (reference sequence). The count of this clone is one. Its target is not known. The rearrangement joins TRBV10-1 to TRBJ1-2, with a weak D call TRBD1 (5 bases). The receptor's source is an adult in good health. The material was peripheral blood, obtained on day 0 of AZD1222 vaccination. CDR3 nucleotides: TGCGCCAGCAGTGAGGGGGTTGTTTGGGGGTGGCGTGGCTACACCTTC. This translates into CASSEGVVWGWRGYTF.